The entry below describes one T cell receptor (beta chain). This sample was taken from a study of blood T cell repertoires in COVID-19. V lost 2 bases to trimming and J lost 6 bases; unmatched junction nucleotides: 6. The germline gives CDR1 SGHDT, CDR2 YYEEEE. The CDR3 length is 14 residues. TCRdb's copy holds only in-frame clones and misses some; the assay was immunoSEQ multiplex PCR. This table has 270,000 or so clones, about 90% appearing once. While infection was still active, Seattle patients were enrolled and then followed longitudinally. The specimen sequenced was peripheral blood. The sequence was collected from a woman aged 25 to 39 with COVID-19, enrolled during active disease. This rearrangement joins TRBV5-6 to TRBJ2-5; 8 nucleotides match TRBD1. The CDR3 spells CASSFGQGRKTQYF. CDR3 nucleotides: TGTGCCAGCAGCTTCGGACAGGGAAGGAAGACCCAGTACTTC.